This entry concerns a single T cell receptor (beta chain). After extraction with the RNeasy kit, roughly 0.5 to 1 ug of the RNA was reverse transcribed using random hexamers. Each CDR3 protein is one row after TCRdb ran MiXCR on the immunoSEQ multiplex PCR reads. The repertoire consists of around 160,000 distinct CDR3 sequences, with about 94% occurring once and the leading ten covering over 0.12%. The data were obtained in a study of CD8 T cells in Susac syndrome. The source material was CD4+ T cells from PBMCs. The sequence was collected from a human donor in good health.

The CDR3: CASSGAAPREQFF. In DNA form, the CDR3 reads TGTGCCAGCAGTGGGGCGGCCCCGCGGGAACAGTTCTTC. The chain links TRBV27 to TRBJ2-1, with a possible D match to TRBD2 (6 bases). V was pared by 5 bases and J by 13 bases, with 18 bases between. Germline V lookup: CDR1 MNHEY, CDR2 SMNVEV (reference sequence). The CDR3 is 13 residues long.